The next 8 T cell receptor beta chains were all read from a single sample in a study of cytomegalovirus exposure and HLA in healthy donors. Use of 60 Vbeta and 13 Jbeta primers characterized the PCR. Profiling relied on immunoSEQ multiplex PCR, and the TCRdb table lists in-frame clones only, not all of them. The sample records approximately 120,000 clones, 80% being singletons. Material for sequencing was PBMCs. All receptors derive from a female donor in good health and CMV-seronegative.

The rearrangement joins TRBV7-9 to TRBJ2-7; 7 positions match TRBD1. CDR3 length: 14 amino acids. V lost 0 bases, J lost 2 bases, and 1 base stayed unmatched. Germline CDR1 SEHNR, CDR2 FQNEAQ (reference sequence). This CDR3 is CASSLAGQTYEQYF. CDR3 in DNA: TGTGCCAGCAGCTTAGCGGGACAGACCTACGAGCAGTACTTC.

This chain joins TRBV5-4 and TRBJ2-2, with 8 bases lining up with TRBD2. This CDR3 spans 16 amino acids. Trimming at V came to 2 bases and at J to 4 bases, leaving 7 bases not matched to a gene. The germline V gene encodes CDR1 SGHNT and CDR2 YYREEE (reference sequence). CDR3 nucleotides: TGTGCCAGCAGCTTTTCGGGAGGGCCGGTCACCGGGGAGCTGTTTTTT. Encoded protein: CASSFSGGPVTGELFF.

The rearrangement uses TRBV11-1 and TRBJ2-1; 8 bases match TRBD1. The CDR3 runs to 13 residues. V shed 3 bases, J shed 9 bases, and the junction held 4 bases outside the gene matches. The germline V gene encodes CDR1 SGHAT and CDR2 FQDESV (reference sequence). The CDR3: CASSLSRGLEQFF. CDR3 coding DNA: TGTGCCAGCAGCTTGTCCAGGGGGCTTGAGCAGTTCTTC.

V is TRBV10-3 and J is TRBJ2-5; no clear D gene. This CDR3 spans 14 amino acids. Trimming stripped 0 bases from V and 0 bases from J, with 5 bases between. Germline loops: CDR1 ENHRY, CDR2 SYGVKD. CDR3 sequence reads: CAISESEYQETQYF. For the CDR3, the DNA is TGTGCCATCAGTGAGTCTGAGTACCAAGAGACCCAGTACTTC.

This clone was found a few times. The rearrangement joins TRBV28 to TRBJ2-1, with no clear D. The V gene's germline CDR1 is MDHEN and CDR2 SYDVKM. V lost 3 bases, J lost 7 bases, and 10 bases lay in between. The CDR3 is 13 amino acids. Here the CDR3 DNA reads TGTGCCAGCAGTTTGGGCCAACCGAATGAGCAGTTCTTC. Its protein is CASSLGQPNEQFF. Supplemented by reference TRBV28 and TRBJ2-1, the full variable domain reads DVKVTQSSRYLVKRTGEKVFLECVQDMDHENMFWYRQDPGLGLRLIYFSYDVKMKEKGDIPEGYSVSREKKERFSLILESASTNQTSMYLCASSLGQPNEQFFGPGTRLTVL.

V gene TRBV21-1 combines with J gene TRBJ1-1. TRBV21-1 is annotated as a pseudogene. This CDR3 spans 14 amino acids. The CDR3 region has the DNA TGTGCCAGCAGCAATCTCCCATCAACTGGTGAAGCTTTCTTT. It codes for CASSNLPSTGEAFF.

V gene TRBV5-1 combines with J gene TRBJ2-5; no definite D call. The V gene's germline CDR1 is SGHRS and CDR2 YFSETQ. The germline V and J ends were trimmed by 4 bases and 1 base, with 11 bases remaining between them. The CDR3 has 14 residues. Here the CDR3 DNA reads TGCGCCAGCAGCCCTACAGTTACCCAAGAGACCCAGTACTTC. Its translation: CASSPTVTQETQYF.

The chain uses TRBV7-2 and TRBJ2-3; the D gene is possibly TRBD2 (5 bases). V was pared by 2 bases and J by 11 bases, with 11 bases between. Germline values: CDR1 SGHTA, CDR2 FQGNSA. This CDR3 region has 12 residues. The CDR3 bases are TGTGCCAGCAGCTTATCTGGCGGGCGGCAGTATTTT. This translates into CASSLSGGRQYF.